This T cell receptor (beta chain) originates from a study of shared clonotypes between healthy human individuals. The wider study: Every donor yielded three CD4 naive, three CD4 memory, two CD8 naive and one CD8 memory plate. Overall study results and limits: The naive CD4 repertoires of several donors were compared, and approximately 4.5% of clonotypes were shared.

This clone was observed a handful of times. Antigen: not known. Under the authors' procedure: Junction-only immunoSEQ data arrived without quality scores, meaning filtering differed. The table came from immunoSEQ multiplex PCR; TCRdb's copy has only in-frame clones and leaves some out. V, J and clone size reflect that table, while D and trimming were determined from the DNA. The sample records about 230,000 clones, approximately 65% being singletons. The sample was memory CD4+ T cells sorted from blood. This sample's subset: CD45RA-negative fraction. This clonotype was obtained from a young man in good health.

DNA for the CDR3: TGTGCCAGCTCACGCAAGAGGCAGGGGCAGAATGAGCAGTTCTTC. It is translated as CASSRKRQGQNEQFF. The genes are TRBV18 and TRBJ2-1; tentative D call: TRBD1 (6 bases). The CDR3 loop spans 15 amino acids. V was cut by 4 bases and J by 7 bases, with 17 bases left in between. Germline V gene sequence: CDR1 KGHSH, CDR2 LQKENI.